These T cell receptor beta chains were read from a single sample in a study of identifying expanded T cells in peripheral blood. Method: immunoSEQ multiplex PCR; TCRdb's copy keeps in-frame clones and lacks some. The data hold approximately 120,000 clones, with 88% observed a single time. The sequenced sample was blood. All receptors derive from a person aged 18-70 years in good health. CDR3s include the opening cysteine and the closing phenylalanine or tryptophan.

CDR3 length: 12
V gene: TRBV28
CDR3 protein: CASSRGGDEQFF

CDR3 length: 15
V gene: TRBV10-1
CDR3 protein: CASSESSRVGGTQYF

CDR3 length: 17
V gene: TRBV4-3
CDR3 protein: CASSQDRGIKSSYEQYF

CDR3 length: 15
V gene: TRBV11-2
CDR3 protein: CASSLGPVANEKLFF

CDR3 length: 15
V gene: TRBV28
CDR3 protein: CASSYGGAPYNEQFF

CDR3 length: 16
V gene: TRBV11-2
CDR3 protein: CASSLDLARRYYEQYF

CDR3 length: 16
V gene: TRBV6-6
CDR3 protein: CASRPGTGGSNTEAFF

CDR3 length: 14
V gene: TRBV6-1
CDR3 protein: CAGAWDRAYNEQFF

CDR3 length: 12
V gene: TRBV18
CDR3 protein: CASSPDKNEQYF

CDR3 length: 20
V gene: TRBV21-1
CDR3 protein: CASSKAPGRRTKGCNQPQHF

CDR3 length: 15
V gene: TRBV18
CDR3 protein: CASSPPRGARDEQFF

CDR3 length: 11
V gene: TRBV2
CDR3 protein: CASSELHEQFF

CDR3 length: 13
V gene: TRBV5-1
CDR3 protein: CASSGGQGASEFF

CDR3 length: 16
V gene: TRBV5-1
CDR3 protein: CASTLGGPGSYNEQFF

CDR3 length: 18
V gene: TRBV25-1
CDR3 protein: CASSPRDRGVLASGELFF

CDR3 length: 16
V gene: TRBV5-8
CDR3 protein: CASSLGRGGMPDTQYF

CDR3 length: 11
V gene: TRBV28
CDR3 protein: CASSFTDTQYF

CDR3 length: 15
V gene: TRBV7-9
CDR3 protein: CASSRGAGGYNEQFF

CDR3 length: 14
V gene: TRBV2
CDR3 protein: CASSALAGAYEQYF

CDR3 length: 15
V gene: TRBV2
CDR3 protein: CASSDWTGGTDTQYF

CDR3 length: 15
V gene: TRBV7-8
CDR3 protein: CASGPLAGGKNEQFF

CDR3 length: 14
V gene: TRBV5-1
CDR3 protein: CASSLSGGENEQFF

CDR3 length: 13
V gene: TRBV28
CDR3 protein: CASVLGGAYEQYF

CDR3 length: 17
V gene: TRBV7-9
CDR3 protein: CASSRPSTGFGKETQYF

CDR3 length: 16
V gene: TRBV28
CDR3 protein: CASSPAGRSFSYGYTF

CDR3 length: 14
V gene: TRBV9
CDR3 protein: CASSVEPVGETQYF

CDR3 length: 16
V gene: TRBV18
CDR3 protein: CASSPPSTSSYNEQFF

CDR3 length: 14
V gene: TRBV4-2
CDR3 protein: CASSHGAAKNIQYF

CDR3 length: 14
V gene: TRBV4-1
CDR3 protein: CASSQVLGQNTIYF

CDR3 length: 11
V gene: TRBV19
CDR3 protein: CASRLGEKLFF

CDR3 length: 13
V gene: TRBV6-1
CDR3 protein: CASRTGGTGELFF

CDR3 length: 15
V gene: TRBV25-1
CDR3 protein: CASSDSLGVVGELFF

CDR3 length: 15
V gene: TRBV11-2
CDR3 protein: CASSLGQGRVYGYTF

CDR3 length: 16
V gene: TRBV7-9
CDR3 protein: CASSLAASGGRRGKSF

CDR3 length: 11
V gene: TRBV6-5
CDR3 protein: CASSLQGFYTF

CDR3 length: 14
V gene: TRBV11-3
CDR3 protein: CASSLERGAGELFF

CDR3 length: 16
V gene: TRBV6-1
CDR3 protein: CASSEGAGGNGNTIYF

CDR3 length: 13
V gene: TRBV7-2
CDR3 protein: CASSANRADTQYF

CDR3 length: 13
V gene: TRBV19
CDR3 protein: CASKAMGDDTQYF

CDR3 length: 15
V gene: TRBV19
CDR3 protein: CASRVRESASDTQYF

CDR3 length: 15
V gene: TRBV7-2
CDR3 protein: CASSLIAGAVNEQFF

CDR3 length: 14
V gene: TRBV14
CDR3 protein: CASSQVRTSDEQFF

CDR3 length: 15
V gene: TRBV13
CDR3 protein: CASSNPMGQHNEQFF

CDR3 length: 14
V gene: TRBV28
CDR3 protein: CASRRLAGGYEQYF

CDR3 length: 15
V gene: TRBV5-1
CDR3 protein: CASRNMGLGTGELFF

CDR3 length: 15
V gene: TRBV6-4
CDR3 protein: CASSDTGQTYNEQFF

CDR3 length: 15
V gene: TRBV6-1
CDR3 protein: CASSEDGYSNQPQHF

CDR3 length: 13
V gene: TRBV5-1
CDR3 protein: CASSIRSQETQYF

CDR3 length: 15
V gene: TRBV5-6
CDR3 protein: CASSSYWDARQPQHF

CDR3 length: 17
V gene: TRBV6-4
CDR3 protein: CASSHATGTGRVGELFF

CDR3 length: 15
V gene: TRBV9
CDR3 protein: CASSVRPGVTDTQYF

CDR3 length: 13
V gene: TRBV15
CDR3 protein: CATSPLGVGEQYF

CDR3 length: 16
V gene: TRBV30
CDR3 protein: CAWSVFGRVGTDTQYF

CDR3 length: 16
V gene: TRBV28
CDR3 protein: CASSLLASGRMDTQYF

CDR3 length: 14
V gene: TRBV6-5
CDR3 protein: CASSYLRNTGELFF

CDR3 length: 15
V gene: TRBV19
CDR3 protein: CASSILAGGVYEQYF

CDR3 length: 14
V gene: TRBV5-1
CDR3 protein: CASSPGTGGMGYTF

CDR3 length: 16
V gene: TRBV5-5
CDR3 protein: CASSLAETGGSGTQYF

CDR3 length: 16
V gene: TRBV28
CDR3 protein: CASSYPGRIRNQPQHF